These 23 T cell receptor beta chains came from one sample sequenced in a study of T cell repertoires in cytomegalovirus infection. The antigens these receptors bind are not known. TCRdb re-called the reads through MiXCR, storing one row per CDR3 protein. Among roughly 920,000 distinct CDR3 sequences listed, around 29% were seen once. The sequencing here drew on cultured CD8+ T cells from PBMCs, taken from culture after CMV antigen stimulation. The receptors stem from a human donor in good health (CMV status not recorded). Some clones in this sample may be carry-over from other donors' samples.

The chain employs TRBV7-6 and TRBJ2-1; possibly TRBD2 for D (6 bases). The CDR3 consists of 16 residues. Trimming shortened V by 0 bases and J by 0 bases, and 9 bases separated the two germline ends. CDR1 SGHVS and CDR2 FNYEAQ come from the germline V gene. CDR3 DNA sequence: TGTGCCAGCAGCTTAGCGGAGGGGCCCTCCTACAATGAGCAGTTCTTC. This encodes CASSLAEGPSYNEQFF.

This clonotype was detected ten times or more. This chain connects TRBV7-9 to TRBJ2-1; D may be TRBD1 (6 bases). The ends were cut back, 4 bases at V and 3 bases at J, with 16 bases in the middle. Germline-derived CDR1 and CDR2 are SEHNR and FQNEAQ (reference sequence). This CDR3 is built from 16 residues. The CDR3 DNA reads as TGTGCCAGCAGCTCCAGGGGCCTCAGCAGCTACAATGAGCAGTTCTTC. Translating it yields CASSSRGLSSYNEQFF.

The chain employs TRBV27 and TRBJ2-2; D may be TRBD1 or TRBD2 (7 bases each). Germline assignment: CDR1 MNHEY and CDR2 SMNVEV (reference sequence). Trimming shortened V by 2 bases and J by 6 bases, and 16 bases separated the two germline ends. The CDR3 spans 16 residues. The CDR3 loop reads CASSLQGGLTSGELFF. In DNA form, the CDR3 reads TGTGCCAGCAGTTTACAGGGGGGGCTTACTTCCGGGGAGCTGTTTTTT.

This clonotype was detected only once. The gene calls are TRBV14 and TRBJ2-7, with D perhaps assigned TRBD1 or TRBD2 (6 bases each). V lost 0 bases to trimming and J lost 3 bases, with 18 bases between them. Germline V gene lookup returns CDR1 SGHDN and CDR2 FVKESK. The CDR3 length is 17 residues. The DNA of the CDR3 is TGTGCCAGCAGCCAAGAGCGTAGGGGGGCCAGGGGCTACGAGCAGTACTTC. This sequence encodes CASSQERRGARGYEQYF.

This rearrangement joins TRBV27 to TRBJ2-3, with 10 bases that match TRBD2. This CDR3 comprises 16 residues. Germline values: CDR1 MNHEY, CDR2 SMNVEV (reference sequence). V shed 8 bases and J 2 bases; nucleotides not matched to a gene: 10. The CDR3 is CASLTFSGGITDTQYF. In nucleotides, the CDR3 is TGTGCCAGCCTGACCTTTAGCGGGGGGATCACAGATACGCAGTATTTT.

This clonotype was observed a handful of times. The V gene is TRBV25-1, the J gene TRBJ2-2; D is tentatively TRBD1 or TRBD2 (6 bases each). The germline CDR1 and CDR2 sequences are MGHDK and SYGVNS. The CDR3 consists of 17 residues. The V end was cut by 3 bases, the J end by 7 bases, with 21 bases between. In nucleotides, the CDR3 is TGTGCCAGCAGTGAGTCCCCTCCCAGGGGAGGCGGCGGGGAGCTGTTTTTT. This encodes CASSESPPRGGGGELFF.

CDR3 DNA sequence: TGTGCCAGCAGCGCCCAGGGGGACAGCACAGATACGCAGTATTTT. Residues: CASSAQGDSTDTQYF. The chain carries TRBV9 and TRBJ2-3, with 7 bases fitting TRBD1. CDR3 length: 15 residues. Germline values: CDR1 SGDLS, CDR2 YYNGEE. After removal of 3 bases from V and 0 bases from J, the junction contained 4 bases not matched to a gene.

This chain connects TRBV12-3 or TRBV12-4 to TRBJ1-3, with D hard to call. Trimming took 4 bases from V and 3 from J, leaving 7 bases between them. This CDR3 is built from 13 residues. CDR3 residues: CASSSYSGNTIYF. CDR3 nucleotides: TGTGCCAGCAGTTCATACAGTGGAAACACCATATATTTT.

This clonotype occurred a few times. The rearrangement links TRBV27 to TRBJ2-4; D may be TRBD2 (5 bases). CDR3 length: 16 residues. Germline CDR1 and CDR2: MNHEY and SMNVEV (reference sequence). V was pared by 2 bases and J by 1 base, with 12 bases between. CDR3 DNA sequence: TGTGCCAGCAGTTTAGAGAGGACTTCTGCCAAAAACATTCAGTACTTC. Translated: CASSLERTSAKNIQYF.

To note about this clonotype: A read error may account for a junction end that differs from germline. The CDR3: CASSLSLNTEALF. Written as DNA, the CDR3 is TGTGCCAGTAGTCTCTCCTTGAACACTGAAGCTTTGTTT. The V and J genes are TRBV19 and TRBJ1-1, with D hard to call. The CDR3 has 13 residues. From germline, CDR1 is LNHDA and CDR2 SQIVND (reference sequence). Combining the CDR3 with reference TRBV19 and TRBJ1-1 gives the whole variable domain DGGITQSPKYLFRKEGQNVTLSCEQNLNHDAMYWYRQDPGQGLRLIYYSQIVNDFQKGDIAEGYSVSREKKESFPLTVTSAQKNPTAFYLCASSLSLNTEALFGQGTRLTVV.

This clonotype was seen a handful of times. The chain carries TRBV6-5 and TRBJ2-3; a weak D match, TRBD2 (6 bases). V lost 2 bases to trimming and J lost 0 bases, with 9 bases between them. The CDR3 is made up of 15 amino acids. Germline V gene sequence: CDR1 MNHEY, CDR2 SVGAGI. CDR3 DNA sequence: TGTGCCAGCAGTTACCGGCGGGGTAGCACAGATACGCAGTATTTT. Its translation: CASSYRRGSTDTQYF.

The rearrangement joins TRBV4-3 to TRBJ1-1; D is perhaps TRBD1 (5 bases). This CDR3 comprises 13 residues. CDR1 and CDR2 from the germline V gene are LGHNA and YSLEER. V was trimmed by 0 bases and J by 6 bases, leaving 8 bases between them. The CDR3 loop is CASSQDWGAEAFF. CDR3 bases: TGCGCCAGCAGCCAAGATTGGGGGGCTGAAGCTTTCTTT.

This chain joins TRBV5-6 and TRBJ2-3, with TRBD2 matching 9 bases. CDR1 and CDR2 (germline): SGHDT, YYEEEE. CDR3 length: 17 amino acids. Trimming at V came to 0 bases and at J to 6 bases, leaving 11 bases not matched to a gene. CDR3 sequence reads: CASSLALSSGRADTQYF. CDR3 bases: TGTGCCAGCAGCTTGGCCTTGAGTAGCGGGAGAGCGGATACGCAGTATTTT.

With regard to this clonotype: An end of the junction differs from the germline gene, which may be a read error. J is TRBJ2-1 and V is TRBV7-6; a weak D match, TRBD1 (6 bases). Germline CDR1 reads SGHVS; CDR2 reads FNYEAQ. This CDR3 comprises 13 residues. This CDR3 reads CASSRRVGGEQFF. The CDR3 nucleotides are TGTGCTAGCAGTAGGAGAGTAGGGGGTGAGCAGTTCTTC.

V gene TRBV28 combines with J gene TRBJ2-5, with 7 bases identical to TRBD2. J was trimmed by 2 bases and V by 3 bases; bases with no gene match: 3. Germline V lookup: CDR1 MDHEN, CDR2 SYDVKM. This CDR3 contains 14 residues. CDR3 protein: CASSFFGGQETQYF. As DNA, the CDR3 is TGTGCCAGCAGTTTCTTCGGGGGGCAAGAGACCCAGTACTTC.

The chain employs TRBV19 and TRBJ2-5, with D maybe TRBD1 (6 bases). Trimming left V 1 base short and J 3 bases short, with 18 bases between. The CDR3 is 17 amino acids. Germline V lookup: CDR1 LNHDA, CDR2 SQIVND (reference sequence). The CDR3 reads CASSIGLGTLQEETQYF. The CDR3, as DNA: TGTGCCAGTAGTATAGGACTCGGGACACTTCAAGAAGAGACCCAGTACTTC.

The chain carries TRBV14 and TRBJ2-7, with TRBD2 matching over 9 bases. Germline CDR1 reads SGHDN; CDR2 reads FVKESK. V shed 0 bases and J 7 bases; nucleotides not matched to a gene: 7. This CDR3 comprises 15 residues. Written as DNA, the CDR3 is TGTGCCAGCAGCCAAGAGAATAGCGGGGGAATGGAGCAGTACGTC. Its translation is CASSQENSGGMEQYV.

This clonotype was observed a few times. The V gene is TRBV6-2 or TRBV6-3, the J gene TRBJ1-5, with D possibly matching TRBD1 (6 bases). The CDR3 loop spans 18 amino acids. V was shortened by 0 bases and J by 0 bases, with 15 bases between the two germline ends. Germline loops: CDR1 MNHEY, CDR2 SVGEGT. The CDR3 coding sequence is TGTGCCAGCAGTTACTCGATAGGGGGGGTTGATAGCAATCAGCCCCAGCATTTT. Translation: CASSYSIGGVDSNQPQHF.

This clonotype has a count of ten or more. The V gene is TRBV7-9, the J gene TRBJ2-1, with 10 bases that match TRBD1. The CDR3 loop spans 18 amino acids. The J segment lost 8 bases and the V segment lost 6 bases, leaving 19 bases of the junction unmatched. Germline V gene data show CDR1 as SEHNR and CDR2 as FQNEAQ (reference sequence). For the CDR3, the DNA is TGTGCCAGCAGACCCTTCTCGACCGGGACAGGGGCCCGACATGAGCAGTTCTTC. Translated: CASRPFSTGTGARHEQFF. Full variable domain (rest looked up from reference TRBV7-9 and TRBJ2-1): DTGVSQNPRHKITKRGQNVTFRCDPISEHNRLYWYRQTLGQGPEFLTYFQNEAQLEKSRLLSDRFSAERPKGSFSTLEIQRTEQGDSAMYLCASRPFSTGTGARHEQFFGPGTRLTVL.

This clonotype was observed a handful of times. This chain joins TRBV27 and TRBJ2-5; D is perhaps TRBD1 (6 bases). The CDR3 covers 16 residues. Between the trimmed V and J ends, which lost 4 bases and 5 bases, there was a span of 20 bases. The germline CDR1 and CDR2 sequences are MNHEY and SMNVEV (reference sequence). The CDR3 region has the DNA TGTGCCAGCAGTTCCCTCGCTAGCAGGGGCAGGGAGACCCAGTACTTC. This encodes CASSSLASRGRETQYF.

This clonotype was detected only once. This may arise from a read error, as a much more abundant clone is one base away. The chain employs TRBV7-6 and TRBJ1-1; D ambiguous. Germline loops: CDR1 SGHVS, CDR2 FNYEAQ. CDR3 size: 15 residues. This CDR3 is CVTNPPDNPNTEAFF. The CDR3 bases are TGTGTCACCAACCCTCCCGATAATCCGAACACTGAAGCTTTCTTT.

The chain employs TRBV4-1 and TRBJ1-2, with no clear D. The length of the CDR3 is 16 residues. Germline V gene lookup returns CDR1 MGHRA and CDR2 YSYEKL. V gave up 0 bases and J gave up 5 bases, with 16 bases separating them. CDR3 region: CASSQEPNSSPYGYTF. The CDR3 DNA sequence: TGCGCCAGCAGCCAAGAACCCAACAGCAGTCCTTATGGCTACACCTTC.

At least ten counts were recorded for this clonotype. The chain is built from TRBV27 and TRBJ1-1; D might be TRBD1 (6 bases). The CDR3 spans 14 residues. With 6 bases removed from V and 0 bases from J, the gap between germline ends came to 11 bases. Germline V gives CDR1 MNHEY, CDR2 SMNVEV (reference sequence). The DNA for the CDR3 is TGTGCCAGCAGCCGGGACACGATGAACACTGAAGCTTTCTTT. Protein: CASSRDTMNTEAFF.